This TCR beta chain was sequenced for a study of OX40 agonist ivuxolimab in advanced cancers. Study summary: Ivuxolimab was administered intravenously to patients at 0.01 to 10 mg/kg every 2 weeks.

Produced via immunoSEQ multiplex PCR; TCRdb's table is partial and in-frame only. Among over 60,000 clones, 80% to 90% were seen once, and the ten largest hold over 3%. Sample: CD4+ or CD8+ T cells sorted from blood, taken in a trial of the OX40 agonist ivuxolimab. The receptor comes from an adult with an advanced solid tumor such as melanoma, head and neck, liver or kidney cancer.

As DNA, the CDR3 is TGCAGCGTTGCCGTGGACGTAAACTCTGGGGCCAACGTCCTGACTTTC. Its protein product is CSVAVDVNSGANVLTF. The chain links TRBV29-1 to TRBJ2-6, with unresolved D. V shed 4 bases and J shed 0 bases, with 13 bases lying between them. Germline V gene sequence: CDR1 SQVTM, CDR2 ANQGSEA. The CDR3 spans 16 residues.